These T cell receptor beta chains were read from a single sample in a study of blood T cells in healthy people across ages. From the 5' RACE reads, TCRdb called clonotypes with MiXCR, one entry per CDR3 protein. The sample carries about 380,000 distinct CDR3 sequences, 52% recorded once. Sequencing was performed on blood. The receptors derive from a man aged 60 to 69 in good health. Each CDR3 is given with its conserved first and last residue.

TRBJ2-2 | TRBV12-5 | CASERQGTNTGELFF
TRBJ1-2 | TRBV29-1 | CSGRENYGYTF
. | TRBV7-9 | CASSPRAVGNEQYF
TRBJ1-5 | TRBV21-1 | CASSTDRGSSNQPQHF
TRBJ2-5 | TRBV5-1 | CASSWGQGAGETQYF
TRBJ2-4 | TRBV29-1 | CSGQGLGEEQYF
TRBJ2-5 | TRBV7-2 | CASSLGAGEGQYF
TRBJ2-5 | TRBV27 | CASRTSGRETQYF
TRBJ2-5 | TRBV2 | CASSGREGGQETQYF
TRBJ2-1 | TRBV20-1 | CSADLAGGYNEQFF
TRBJ2-3 | TRBV3-1 | CASSQGGGPDTQYF
TRBJ2-7 | TRBV27 | CASSFRQESYEQYF
TRBJ2-6 | TRBV14 | CASSQDWGAGANVLTF
TRBJ2-7 | TRBV29-1 | CSVNLRGGEQYF
TRBJ2-3 | TRBV11-3 | CASSHTVGPGDTQYF
TRBJ2-4 | TRBV7-2 | CASSSRTGRLVYEEYF
TRBJ1-1 | TRBV12-3/TRBV12-4 | CASSLRHRNTEAFF
TRBJ2-7 | TRBV20-1 | CSASLDRVLYF
TRBJ2-1 | TRBV9 | CASSLGLADHGSYNEQFF
TRBJ2-5 | TRBV5-6 | CASSLARAKETQYF
TRBJ2-1 | TRBV20-1 | CSAPSFYSSYNEQFF
. | TRBV9 | CASSVVAGVRETQYF
TRBJ1-6 | TRBV6-2/TRBV6-3 | CASIRDGRSPLHF
TRBJ1-2 | TRBV3-1 | CASSLGLAGQGYGYTF
TRBJ1-2 | TRBV28 | CACRRRGASARNGYTF
TRBJ2-5 | TRBV21-1 | CASSKGLTEQYF
TRBJ2-1 | TRBV29-1 | CSTGPNEQFF
TRBJ1-4 | TRBV6-2/TRBV6-3 | CASSTRDGAEKLFF
TRBJ2-7 | TRBV29-1 | CSVQGGRYEQYF
. | TRBV7-2 | CAGSCTGGETQYF
TRBJ1-2 | TRBV11-2 | CASSLHTGTSYGYTF
. | TRBV20-1 | CSAAPTDYTGIQYF
TRBJ2-7 | TRBV18 | CASSPATGAVSYEQYF
TRBJ1-2 | TRBV12-3/TRBV12-4 | CASSPGDGAYGYTF
TRBJ2-3 | TRBV27 | CASSSPTTGGGTDTQYF
TRBJ1-5 | TRBV6-1 | CASSEAGGNQPQHF
TRBJ2-1 | TRBV15 | CATSRDLNAYTGEQFF
TRBJ2-7 | TRBV27 | CASRGAYEQYF
TRBJ1-4 | TRBV29-1 | CSGQEPNEKLFF
TRBJ2-4 | TRBV4-1 | CASSQGRVAKNIQYF
TRBJ1-2 | TRBV24-1 | CATSPGTGGGYTF
TRBJ2-7 | TRBV6-5 | CASSQLAGHPYEQYF
TRBJ1-2 | TRBV18 | CASSPPPTLRNYGYTF
TRBJ2-1 | TRBV25-1 | CASSKGRAYNEQFF
TRBJ2-5 | TRBV28 | CATYNRPQETQYF
TRBJ2-1 | TRBV27 | CASRRGGRVHEQFF
. | TRBV11-2 | CASSLDRRTNEQYF
TRBJ2-7 | TRBV25-1 | CASSEAGTMGEQYF
TRBJ1-5 | TRBV6-1 | CASMIQSGGNQPQHF
. | TRBV6-4 | CASSDSVYEQYF
TRBJ2-3 | TRBV4-1 | CASSPLGGFGTDTQYF
TRBJ2-7 | TRBV29-1 | CSVEGHYEQYF
TRBJ2-3 | TRBV2 | CASREDRVSTDTQYF
TRBJ1-2 | TRBV20-1 | CSARRETEGSYTF
TRBJ2-1 | TRBV7-2 | CASSNRSSGGRRQFF
TRBJ1-2 | TRBV7-2 | CASSQGDGYGYTF
. | TRBV12-3/TRBV12-4 | CASSVLDRASYEQYF
TRBJ2-5 | TRBV20-1 | CSAWTSGGGNNEQYF